These 15 T cell receptor beta chains came from one sample sequenced in a study of spatial heterogeneity in lung cancer. Time point denoted: sample taken at primary tumor resection. Material for sequencing was whole RNA from tumor, nontumor lung or frozen PBMC, left unsorted. TCRdb analysed the 5' RACE reads with MiXCR anew, one entry per CDR3 protein. The sample contains approximately 47,000 distinct CDR3 sequences, approximately 7.6% of which appear only once. Material: PBMCs, obtained at surgery. The receptors here all came from a female donor with early-stage non-small cell lung cancer.

There are a few counts of this clonotype. CDR3 DNA sequence: TGCAGTGCTGACTCTGGGTGTTCGGCGAACACTGAAGCTTTCTTT. As protein: CSADSGCSANTEAFF. The chain couples TRBV20-1 to TRBJ1-1; no clear D gene. There are 15 residues in the CDR3. Germline V gives CDR1 DFQATT, CDR2 SNEGSKA (reference sequence). V gave up 5 bases and J gave up 1 base, with 17 bases separating them.

This clonotype occurred many times. The chain carries TRBV10-3 and TRBJ2-5; no definite D call. The CDR3 runs 14 residues. The ends were cut back, 6 bases at V and 4 bases at J, with 15 bases in the middle. Germline V gene sequence: CDR1 ENHRY, CDR2 SYGVKD. The CDR3 spells CAIRGIDTGETQYF. CDR3 coding DNA: TGTGCCATCAGAGGGATCGACACTGGAGAGACCCAGTACTTC.

This clonotype was seen many times. The rearrangement uses TRBV12-3 or TRBV12-4 and TRBJ2-3, with 11 bases identical to TRBD1. The CDR3 sequence is 15 residues long. Trimming at V came to 6 bases and at J to 3 bases, leaving 5 bases not matched to a gene. The CDR3 DNA follows: TGTGCCAGCAGGACCGGACAGGGGGCTACAGATACGCAGTATTTT. Its protein is CASRTGQGATDTQYF.

This clonotype was found a few times. The V and J genes are TRBV10-3 and TRBJ1-3; 9 bases match TRBD1. CDR1 and CDR2 (germline): ENHRY, SYGVKD. V gave up 10 bases and J gave up 0 bases; unmatched junction bases: 7. CDR3 size: 15 residues. In nucleotides, the CDR3 is TGTGCCACCAACCCGACAGGGGGCTCTGGAAACACCATATATTTT. It translates to CATNPTGGSGNTIYF.

In this sample, this clonotype turned up many times. V is TRBV12-3 or TRBV12-4 and J is TRBJ1-2; D remains unclear. The CDR3 consists of 13 residues. With 1 base removed from V and 4 bases from J, the gap between germline ends came to 7 bases. CDR3 DNA sequence: TGTGCCAGCAGTTTAGAACCCCCCTATGGCTACACCTTC. It yields the protein CASSLEPPYGYTF.

Only a few counts were recorded for this clonotype. The chain recombines TRBV27 with TRBJ2-3, with D possibly being TRBD1 (6 bases). The V and J ends lost 6 bases and 6 bases respectively, with 16 bases between them. CDR1 is MNHEY and CDR2 is SMNVEV in the germline V gene (reference sequence). The CDR3 length is 14 residues. This CDR3 is CASRLDRRHDTQYF. As DNA, the CDR3 is TGTGCCAGCAGACTCGACAGGCGGCATGATACGCAGTATTTT.

This clonotype was observed at least ten times. This rearrangement joins TRBV7-2 to TRBJ2-3; 7 bases match TRBD2. This CDR3 is 14 amino acids long. Germline CDR1 and CDR2: SGHTA and FQGNSA. V lost 4 bases and J lost 2; bases outside the gene matches: 3. The CDR3 reads CASSWGGTTDTQYF. In DNA form, the CDR3 reads TGTGCCAGCAGCTGGGGGGGGACCACAGATACGCAGTATTTT.

V is TRBV20-1 and J is TRBJ2-7; maybe TRBD1 (5 bases). The CDR3 extends over 14 amino acids. Germline CDR1 DFQATT, CDR2 SNEGSKA (reference sequence). With 4 bases removed from V and 4 bases from J, the gap between germline ends came to 17 bases. CDR3 region: CSATNPKDSYEQYF. CDR3 nucleotide sequence: TGCAGTGCTACCAACCCGAAAGACAGTTACGAGCAGTACTTC.

The chain is built from TRBV28 and TRBJ1-3, with D perhaps TRBD1 (6 bases). From germline, CDR1 is MDHEN and CDR2 SYDVKM. Between the trimmed V and J ends, which lost 5 bases and 0 bases, there was a span of 17 bases. The CDR3 length is 17 residues. The CDR3 DNA reads as TGTGCCAGCAGTACATACCGGGACACCTACTCTGGAAACACCATATATTTT. Translating it yields CASSTYRDTYSGNTIYF.

This clonotype was detected many times. The chain has TRBV7-2 and TRBJ2-6, with D possibly matching TRBD1 (5 bases). Trimming left V 5 bases short and J 0 bases short, with 11 bases between. The CDR3 loop spans 16 amino acids. CDR1 and CDR2 from the germline V gene are SGHTA and FQGNSA. This CDR3 reads CASSPGQNSGANVLTF. The CDR3, as DNA: TGTGCCAGCAGCCCCGGACAAAACTCTGGGGCCAACGTCCTGACTTTC.

The gene calls are TRBV7-2 and TRBJ1-1; unclear D gene. This CDR3 is 14 amino acids long. V lost 1 base and J 4 bases, leaving 10 bases between the germline ends. Germline V lookup: CDR1 SGHTA, CDR2 FQGNSA. The CDR3 nucleotides are TGTGCCAGCAGCTTAGAGGCCGTAGTCACTGAAGCTTTCTTT. Amino acids: CASSLEAVVTEAFF. Combining the CDR3 with reference TRBV7-2 and TRBJ1-1 gives the whole variable domain GAGVSQSPSNKVTEKGKDVELRCDPISGHTALYWYRQSLGQGLEFLIYFQGNSAPDKSGLPSDRFSAERTGGSVSTLTIQRTQQEDSAVYLCASSLEAVVTEAFFGQGTRLTVV.

A few counts support this clonotype. The rearrangement uses TRBV20-1 and TRBJ2-3, with 13 positions matching TRBD2. V lost 3 bases and J lost 2; bases outside the gene matches: 5. Germline CDR1 is DFQATT and CDR2 is SNEGSKA (reference sequence). CDR3 length equals 16 residues. The CDR3 loop reads CSASLGLAGVTDTQYF. DNA of the CDR3: TGCAGTGCTAGTCTTGGACTAGCGGGGGTCACAGATACGCAGTATTTT.

The V and J genes are TRBV5-1 and TRBJ2-2, with D perhaps TRBD2 (6 bases). The CDR3 totals 15 residues. Germline V gene sequence: CDR1 SGHRS, CDR2 YFSETQ. The V end was cut by 0 bases, the J end by 6 bases, with 12 bases between. CDR3 loop: CASSLAGTVPGELFF. In DNA form, the CDR3 reads TGCGCCAGCAGCTTGGCGGGGACTGTTCCCGGGGAGCTGTTTTTT.

The rearrangement joins TRBV7-2 to TRBJ2-1; 14 nucleotides match TRBD2. Per germline, CDR1 SGHTA and CDR2 FQGNSA. The CDR3 length is 19 residues. The ends lost 4 bases at V and 4 bases at J; junction bases unmatched: 12. The CDR3 sequence: CASSSGGLAGDLIYNEQFF. For the CDR3, the DNA is TGTGCCAGCAGCTCAGGGGGACTAGCGGGAGACCTTATTTACAATGAGCAGTTCTTC.

At least ten counts were recorded for this clonotype. The rearrangement links TRBV11-2 to TRBJ2-3; D not certain. The CDR3 sequence is 13 residues long. The V and J ends lost 4 bases and 10 bases respectively, with 15 bases between them. In germline, CDR1 is SGHAT, CDR2 FQNNGV. The CDR3 loop is CASSYTDPPAQYF. CDR3 DNA sequence: TGTGCCAGCAGCTACACTGACCCACCGGCGCAGTATTTT.